This T cell receptor beta chain originates from a study of brain T cells in children with intractable seizures. CDR1 is SGHTA, CDR2 FQGNSA, per germline. The junction had 0 bases not matched to a gene; V was cut back by 1 base and J by 4 bases. CDR3 length: 15 residues. Libraries were prepared by immunoSEQ multiplex PCR; TCRdb keeps only in-frame clonotypes and omits some of them. The data show a few hundred thousand clones, over 85% seen once. Time point denoted: blood from clinic visit 5 months post-surgery; TSC patient then seizure free. The chain links TRBV7-2 to TRBJ2-1; 11 positions agree with TRBD2. The source of this sequence is a boy in the first two years of life with tuberous sclerosis and intractable seizures. Material: peripheral blood, obtained less than 6 months after surgery. CDR3 region: CASSLVAGGYNEQFF. For the CDR3, the DNA is TGTGCCAGCAGCTTAGTAGCGGGGGGGTACAATGAGCAGTTCTTC.